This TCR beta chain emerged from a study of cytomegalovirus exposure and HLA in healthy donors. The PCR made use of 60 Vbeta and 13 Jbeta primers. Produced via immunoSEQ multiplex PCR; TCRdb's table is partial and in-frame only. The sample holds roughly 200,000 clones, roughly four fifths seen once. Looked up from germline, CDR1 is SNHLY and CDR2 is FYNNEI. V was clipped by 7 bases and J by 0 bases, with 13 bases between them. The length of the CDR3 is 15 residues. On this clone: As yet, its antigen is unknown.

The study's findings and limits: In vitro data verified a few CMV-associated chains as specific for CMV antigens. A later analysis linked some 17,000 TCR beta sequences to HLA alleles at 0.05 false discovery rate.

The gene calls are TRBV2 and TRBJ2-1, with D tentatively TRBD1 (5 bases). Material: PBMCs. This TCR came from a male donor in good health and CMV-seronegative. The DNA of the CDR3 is TGTGCCAGCACCCAGGGCATTAGCTCCTACAATGAGCAGTTCTTC. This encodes CASTQGISSYNEQFF.